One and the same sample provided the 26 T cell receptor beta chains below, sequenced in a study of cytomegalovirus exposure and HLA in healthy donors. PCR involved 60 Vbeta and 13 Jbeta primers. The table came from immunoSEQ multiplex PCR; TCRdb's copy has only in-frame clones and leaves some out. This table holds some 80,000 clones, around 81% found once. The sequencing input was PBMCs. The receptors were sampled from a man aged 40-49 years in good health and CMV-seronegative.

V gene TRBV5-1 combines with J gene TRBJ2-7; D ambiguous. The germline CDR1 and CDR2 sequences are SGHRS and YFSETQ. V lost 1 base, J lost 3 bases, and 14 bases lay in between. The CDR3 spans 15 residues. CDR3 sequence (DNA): TGCGCCAGCAGCTTGTTGTCCAACCGAGGCTACGAGCAGTACTTC. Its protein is CASSLLSNRGYEQYF.

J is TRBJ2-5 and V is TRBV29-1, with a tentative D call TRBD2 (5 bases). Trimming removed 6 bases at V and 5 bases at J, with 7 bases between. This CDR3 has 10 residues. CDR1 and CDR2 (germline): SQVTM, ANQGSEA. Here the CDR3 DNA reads TGCAGCGTCCGAGGGGAGACCCAGTACTTC. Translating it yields CSVRGETQYF.

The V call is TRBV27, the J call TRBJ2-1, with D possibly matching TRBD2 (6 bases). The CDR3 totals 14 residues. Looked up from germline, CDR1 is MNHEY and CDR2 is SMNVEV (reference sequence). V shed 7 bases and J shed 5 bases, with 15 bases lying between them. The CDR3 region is CASKAYRENNEQFF. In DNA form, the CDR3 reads TGTGCCAGCAAAGCGTACCGGGAGAACAATGAGCAGTTCTTC.

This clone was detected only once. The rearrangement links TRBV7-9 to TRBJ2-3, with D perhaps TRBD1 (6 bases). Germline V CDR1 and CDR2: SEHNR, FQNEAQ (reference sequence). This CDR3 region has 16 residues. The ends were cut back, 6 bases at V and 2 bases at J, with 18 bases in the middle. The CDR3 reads CASRMTGSLDTDTQYF. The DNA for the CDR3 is TGTGCCAGCAGGATGACAGGCTCCTTAGACACAGATACGCAGTATTTT.

The DNA for the CDR3 is TGTGCCAGCAGCTTGAAGTCTACAGGGGATACAGATACGCAGTATTTT. It encodes CASSLKSTGDTDTQYF. V usage is TRBV5-4 and J usage is TRBJ2-3; 7 bases align to TRBD1. The CDR3 consists of 16 residues. The ends lost 1 base at V and 3 bases at J; junction bases unmatched: 8. Germline loops: CDR1 SGHNT, CDR2 YYREEE (reference sequence).

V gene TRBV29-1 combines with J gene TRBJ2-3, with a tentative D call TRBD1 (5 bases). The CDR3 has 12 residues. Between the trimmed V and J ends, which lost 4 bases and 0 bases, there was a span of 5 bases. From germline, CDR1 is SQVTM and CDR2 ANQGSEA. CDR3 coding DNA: TGCAGCGTTGGACAGAGCACAGATACGCAGTATTTT. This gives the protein CSVGQSTDTQYF.

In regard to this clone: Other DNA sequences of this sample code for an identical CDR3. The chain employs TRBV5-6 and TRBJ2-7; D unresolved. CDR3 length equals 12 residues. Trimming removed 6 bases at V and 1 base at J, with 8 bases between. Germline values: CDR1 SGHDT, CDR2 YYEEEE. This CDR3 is CASTRGSYEQYF. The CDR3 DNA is TGTGCCAGCACGCGAGGTTCCTACGAGCAGTACTTC.

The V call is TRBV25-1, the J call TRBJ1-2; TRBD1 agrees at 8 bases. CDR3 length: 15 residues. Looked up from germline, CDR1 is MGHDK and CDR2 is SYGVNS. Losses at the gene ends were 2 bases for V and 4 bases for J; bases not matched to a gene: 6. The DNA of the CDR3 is TGTGCCAGCAGTGAACCGAGGACAGGGATCTATGGCTACACCTTC. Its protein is CASSEPRTGIYGYTF.

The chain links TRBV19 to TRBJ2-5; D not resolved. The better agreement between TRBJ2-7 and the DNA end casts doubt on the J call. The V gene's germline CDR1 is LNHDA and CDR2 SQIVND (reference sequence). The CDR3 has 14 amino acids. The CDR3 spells CASSPRGSSYEQYF. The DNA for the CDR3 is TGTGCCAGTAGTCCCAGAGGAAGCTCCTACGAGCAGTACTTC.

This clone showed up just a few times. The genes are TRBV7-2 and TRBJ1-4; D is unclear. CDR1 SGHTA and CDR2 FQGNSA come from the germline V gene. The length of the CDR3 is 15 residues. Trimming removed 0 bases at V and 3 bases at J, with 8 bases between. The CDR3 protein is CASSLARTANEKLFF. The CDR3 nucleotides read TGTGCCAGCAGCTTAGCGCGCACGGCTAATGAAAAACTGTTTTTT.

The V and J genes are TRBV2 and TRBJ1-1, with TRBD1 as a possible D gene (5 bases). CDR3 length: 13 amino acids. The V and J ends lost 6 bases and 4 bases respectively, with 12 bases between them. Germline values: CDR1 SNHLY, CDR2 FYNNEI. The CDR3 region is CASRFGGITEAFF. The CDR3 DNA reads TGTGCCAGCAGGTTTGGGGGGATCACTGAAGCTTTCTTT.

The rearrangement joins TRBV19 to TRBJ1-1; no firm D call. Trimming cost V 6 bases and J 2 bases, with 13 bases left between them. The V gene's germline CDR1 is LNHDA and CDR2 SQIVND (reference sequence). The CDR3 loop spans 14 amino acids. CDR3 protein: CASSPPTLNTEAFF. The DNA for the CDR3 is TGTGCCAGTAGCCCTCCGACACTTAACACTGAAGCTTTCTTT.

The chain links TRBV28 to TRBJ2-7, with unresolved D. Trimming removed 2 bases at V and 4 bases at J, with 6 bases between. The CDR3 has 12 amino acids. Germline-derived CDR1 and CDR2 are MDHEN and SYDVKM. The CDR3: CASSLGQYEQYF. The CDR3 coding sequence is TGTGCCAGCAGTTTAGGGCAGTACGAGCAGTACTTC.

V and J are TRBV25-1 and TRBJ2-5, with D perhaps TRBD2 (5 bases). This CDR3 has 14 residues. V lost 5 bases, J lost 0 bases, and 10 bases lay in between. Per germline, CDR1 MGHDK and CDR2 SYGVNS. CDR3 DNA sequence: TGTGCCAGCAGTTCTCGGACTCACCAAGAGACCCAGTACTTC. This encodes CASSSRTHQETQYF.

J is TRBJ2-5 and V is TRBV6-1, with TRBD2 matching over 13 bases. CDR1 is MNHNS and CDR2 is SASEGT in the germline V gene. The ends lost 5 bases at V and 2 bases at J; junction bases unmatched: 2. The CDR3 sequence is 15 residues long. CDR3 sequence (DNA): TGTGCCAGCAGTCCGGGACTAGCGGGGCAAGAGACCCAGTACTTC. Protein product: CASSPGLAGQETQYF.

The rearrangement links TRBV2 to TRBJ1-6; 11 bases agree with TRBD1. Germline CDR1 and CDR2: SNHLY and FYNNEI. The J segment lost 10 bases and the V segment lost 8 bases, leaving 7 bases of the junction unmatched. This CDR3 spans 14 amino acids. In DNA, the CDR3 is TGTGCCAGCGTTACGGGACAGGGGGAATCACCCCTCCACTTT. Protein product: CASVTGQGESPLHF. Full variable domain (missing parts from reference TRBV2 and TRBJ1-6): EPEVTQTPSHQVTQMGQEVILRCVPISNHLYFYWYRQILGQKVEFLVSFYNNEISEKSEIFDDQFSVERPDGSNFTLKIRSTKLEDSAMYFCASVTGQGESPLHFGNGTRLTVT.

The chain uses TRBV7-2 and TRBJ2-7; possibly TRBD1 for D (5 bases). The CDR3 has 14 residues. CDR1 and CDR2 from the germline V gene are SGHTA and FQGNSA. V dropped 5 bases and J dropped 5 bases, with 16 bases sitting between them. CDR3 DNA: TGTGCCAGCAGCCCAGGGAACCCCCAAAACGAGCAGTACTTC. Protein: CASSPGNPQNEQYF.

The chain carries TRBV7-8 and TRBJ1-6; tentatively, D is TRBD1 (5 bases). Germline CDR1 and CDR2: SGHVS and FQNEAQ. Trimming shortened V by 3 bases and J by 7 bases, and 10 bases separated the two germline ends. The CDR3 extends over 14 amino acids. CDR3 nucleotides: TGTGCCAGCAGCTTCAACGGGGGGAATTCACCCCTCCACTTT. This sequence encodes CASSFNGGNSPLHF.

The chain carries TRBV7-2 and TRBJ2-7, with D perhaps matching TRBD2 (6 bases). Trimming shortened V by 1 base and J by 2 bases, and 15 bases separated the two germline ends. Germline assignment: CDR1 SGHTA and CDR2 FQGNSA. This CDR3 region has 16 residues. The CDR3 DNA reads TGTGCCAGCAGCTTAGGTAATAGCGGCAAAACCTACGAGCAGTACTTC. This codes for CASSLGNSGKTYEQYF. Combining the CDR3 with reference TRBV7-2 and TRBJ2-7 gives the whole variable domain GAGVSQSPSNKVTEKGKDVELRCDPISGHTALYWYRQSLGQGLEFLIYFQGNSAPDKSGLPSDRFSAERTGGSVSTLTIQRTQQEDSAVYLCASSLGNSGKTYEQYFGPGTRLTVT.

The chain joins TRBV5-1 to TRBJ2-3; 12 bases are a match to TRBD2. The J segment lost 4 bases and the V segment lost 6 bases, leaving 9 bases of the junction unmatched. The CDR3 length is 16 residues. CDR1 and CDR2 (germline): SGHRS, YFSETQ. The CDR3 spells CASTSRLAGVADTQYF. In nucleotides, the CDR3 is TGCGCCAGCACCTCTAGACTAGCGGGAGTCGCAGATACGCAGTATTTT. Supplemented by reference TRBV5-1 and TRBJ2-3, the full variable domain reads KAGVTQTPRYLIKTRGQQVTLSCSPISGHRSVSWYQQTPGQGLQFLFEYFSETQRNKGNFPGRFSGRQFSNSRSEMNVSTLELGDSALYLCASTSRLAGVADTQYFGPGTRLTVL.

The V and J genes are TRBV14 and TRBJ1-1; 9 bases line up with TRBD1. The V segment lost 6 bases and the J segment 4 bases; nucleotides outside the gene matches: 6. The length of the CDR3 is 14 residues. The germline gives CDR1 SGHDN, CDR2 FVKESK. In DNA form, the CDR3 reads TGTGCCAGCAGGTACACAGGGGGCCCCACTGAAGCTTTCTTT. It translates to CASRYTGGPTEAFF.

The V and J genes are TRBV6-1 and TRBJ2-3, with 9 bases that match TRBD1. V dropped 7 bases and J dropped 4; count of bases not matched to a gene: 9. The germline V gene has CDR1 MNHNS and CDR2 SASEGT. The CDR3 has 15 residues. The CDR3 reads CASNTGGVGPDTQYF. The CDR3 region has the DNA TGTGCCAGCAATACAGGGGGCGTAGGACCAGATACGCAGTATTTT.

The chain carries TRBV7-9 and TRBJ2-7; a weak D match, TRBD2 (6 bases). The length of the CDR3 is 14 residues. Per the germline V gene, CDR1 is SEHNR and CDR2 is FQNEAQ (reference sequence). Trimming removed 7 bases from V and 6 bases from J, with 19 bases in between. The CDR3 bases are TGTGCCAGCACCCTTGGGGGGTCGCCCGCCGAGCAGTACTTC. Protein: CASTLGGSPAEQYF.

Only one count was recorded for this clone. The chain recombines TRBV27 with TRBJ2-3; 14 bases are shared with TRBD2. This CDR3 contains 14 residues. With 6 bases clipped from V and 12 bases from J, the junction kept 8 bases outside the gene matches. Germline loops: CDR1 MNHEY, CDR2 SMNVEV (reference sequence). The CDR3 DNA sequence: TGTGCCAGCAGCCGAGGGACTAGCGGGAGTGCACAGTATTTT. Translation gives CASSRGTSGSAQYF.

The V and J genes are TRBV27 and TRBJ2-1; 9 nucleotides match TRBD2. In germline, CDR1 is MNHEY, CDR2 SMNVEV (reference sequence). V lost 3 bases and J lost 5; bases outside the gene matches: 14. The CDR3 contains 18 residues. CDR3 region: CASSFPWGGRAPDNEQFF. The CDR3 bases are TGTGCCAGCAGTTTTCCGTGGGGCGGGAGGGCCCCTGACAATGAGCAGTTCTTC.

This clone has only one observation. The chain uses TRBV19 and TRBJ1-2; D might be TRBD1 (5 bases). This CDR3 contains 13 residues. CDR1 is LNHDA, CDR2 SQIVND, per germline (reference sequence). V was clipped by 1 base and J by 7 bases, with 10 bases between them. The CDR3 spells CASSIGGTRGYTF. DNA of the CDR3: TGTGCCAGTAGTATAGGAGGGACTCGTGGCTACACCTTC.